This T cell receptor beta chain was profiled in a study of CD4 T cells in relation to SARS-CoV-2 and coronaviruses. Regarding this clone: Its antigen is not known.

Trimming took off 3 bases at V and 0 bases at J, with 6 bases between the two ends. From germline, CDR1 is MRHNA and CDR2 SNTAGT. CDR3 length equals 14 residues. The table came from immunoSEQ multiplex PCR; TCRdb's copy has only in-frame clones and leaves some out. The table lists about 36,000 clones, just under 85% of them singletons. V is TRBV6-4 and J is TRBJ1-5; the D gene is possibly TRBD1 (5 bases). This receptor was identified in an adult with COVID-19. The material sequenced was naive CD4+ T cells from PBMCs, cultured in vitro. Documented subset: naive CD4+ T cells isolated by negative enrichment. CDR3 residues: CASSEGDSNQPQHF. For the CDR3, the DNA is TGTGCCAGCAGTGAAGGGGATAGCAATCAGCCCCAGCATTTT.